Below, 27 T cell receptor beta chains from the same sample are listed, as sequenced in a study of response to subunit inactivated influenza vaccine. Each CDR3 protein gets one entry after TCRdb re-called the RT-PCR reads with MiXCR. The sample has approximately 530,000 distinct CDR3 sequences, 13% seen once. This specimen consisted of PBMCs from blood, obtained about 6 weeks after vaccination. These receptors all stem from a man aged 45 to 65 who received an inactivated influenza vaccine.

To note about this clonotype: This may be a read error, as it is one base from a much larger clone. V usage is TRBV29-1 and J usage is TRBJ2-2; D is unresolved. From germline, CDR1 is SQVTM and CDR2 ANQGSEA. The CDR3 has 11 amino acids. The DNA of the CDR3 is TGCGTCTGTGGGGATACCGAGGAGCTGTTTTTT. Its translation: CVCGDTEELFF.

This clonotype has just a few counts. In DNA form, the CDR3 reads TGTGCCAGCAGCCCTCCGGGACTAGCGGGGAAATACGAGCAGTACTTC. Its protein is CASSPPGLAGKYEQYF. The chain is built from TRBV7-8 and TRBJ2-7; 13 nucleotides line up with TRBD2. V lost 5 bases to trimming and J lost 4 bases; unmatched junction nucleotides: 8. The CDR3 is made up of 16 amino acids. The germline gives CDR1 SGHVS, CDR2 FQNEAQ.

This clonotype was picked up a small number of times. V usage is TRBV11-2 and J usage is TRBJ2-4; no reliable D call. V was pared by 1 base and J by 0 bases, with 10 bases between. Germline V gene sequence: CDR1 SGHAT, CDR2 FQNNGV. The CDR3 consists of 16 residues. The CDR3: CASSLVVSLAKNIQYF. In DNA, the CDR3 is TGTGCCAGCAGCTTAGTTGTGTCCTTAGCCAAAAACATTCAGTACTTC. Together with reference TRBV11-2 and TRBJ2-4, the CDR3 gives the full variable domain: EAGVAQSPRYKIIEKRQSVAFWCNPISGHATLYWYQQILGQGPKLLIQFQNNGVVDDSQLPKDRFSAERLKGVDSTLKIQPAKLEDSAVYLCASSLVVSLAKNIQYFGAGTRLSVL.

This clonotype was recorded once. The V and J genes are TRBV12-3 or TRBV12-4 and TRBJ2-5; TRBD2 agrees at 12 bases. With V trimmed by 5 bases and J by 5 bases, 9 bases remained unmatched. CDR3 length: 16 residues. The CDR3: CASSHLAGGRSETQYF. DNA of the CDR3: TGTGCCAGCAGTCACCTAGCGGGAGGGCGTTCGGAGACCCAGTACTTC.

This clonotype has a handful of counts. This chain uses TRBV7-9 with TRBJ2-1; TRBD2 matches 8 bases. This CDR3 is built from 15 residues. From germline, CDR1 is SEHNR and CDR2 FQNEAQ (reference sequence). The V segment lost 5 bases and the J segment 4 bases; nucleotides outside the gene matches: 7. Written as DNA, the CDR3 is TGTGCCAGCAGCCGGACTAGCATGGGTTACAATGAGCAGTTCTTC. Residues: CASSRTSMGYNEQFF. Filled out from reference TRBV7-9 and TRBJ2-1, the complete variable domain reads DTGVSQNPRHKITKRGQNVTFRCDPISEHNRLYWYRQTLGQGPEFLTYFQNEAQLEKSRLLSDRFSAERPKGSFSTLEIQRTEQGDSAMYLCASSRTSMGYNEQFFGPGTRLTVL.

This chain joins TRBV20-1 and TRBJ2-1, with 9 bases identical to TRBD1. Germline CDR1 and CDR2: DFQATT and SNEGSKA (reference sequence). V gave up 5 bases and J gave up 5 bases; unmatched junction bases: 13. The CDR3 consists of 16 residues. CDR3 nucleotide sequence: TGCAGTGCTCTTTTCTGGGGGACAGGGAATAACAATGAGCAGTTCTTC. It encodes CSALFWGTGNNNEQFF.

This clonotype has more than one count but fewer than ten. V and J are TRBV6-5 and TRBJ2-7, with 8 nucleotides matching TRBD1. The V and J ends lost 2 bases and 6 bases, in that order; junction bases with no gene match: 12. Germline V lookup: CDR1 MNHEY, CDR2 SVGAGI. The CDR3 covers 16 residues. The DNA for the CDR3 is TGTGCCAGCAGTTACCAAGAGACAGGGGTGTATGGCGAGCAGTACTTC. Protein product: CASSYQETGVYGEQYF.

This clonotype was detected ten times or more. This chain connects TRBV15 to TRBJ2-7; 7 bases fit TRBD2. From germline, CDR1 is LNHNV and CDR2 YYDKDF (reference sequence). Unmatched junction bases numbered 4, after V lost 4 bases and J lost 4 bases. This CDR3 comprises 13 residues. CDR3 DNA: TGTGCCACCAGCAAACAGCGGGGTTACGAGCAGTACTTC. This translates into CATSKQRGYEQYF.

The chain links TRBV12-3 or TRBV12-4 to TRBJ1-1; no clear D. V was pared by 5 bases and J by 1 base, with 14 bases between. CDR3 size: 15 residues. CDR3 coding DNA: TGTGCCAGCAGTCAGTATGGTTTCGGGAACACTGAAGCTTTCTTT. Its protein is CASSQYGFGNTEAFF.

This clonotype has more than one count but fewer than ten. The rearrangement joins TRBV5-6 to TRBJ2-1, with D hard to call. The CDR3 is 15 amino acids. The V gene's germline CDR1 is SGHDT and CDR2 YYEEEE. The V end was cut by 0 bases, the J end by 8 bases, with 15 bases between. This CDR3 reads CASSLEPEFRDEQFF. Written as DNA, the CDR3 is TGTGCCAGCAGCTTGGAGCCCGAGTTTAGGGATGAGCAGTTCTTC.

This clonotype was seen a handful of times. The chain joins TRBV6-2 or TRBV6-3 to TRBJ2-1; D is unclear. The CDR3 extends over 15 amino acids. V was shortened by 4 bases and J by 7 bases, with 17 bases between the two germline ends. Germline CDR1 is MNHEY and CDR2 is SVGEGT. CDR3 in DNA: TGTGCCAGCAGTTCAGGACGGACGGTGCTGAATGAGCAGTTCTTC. This translates into CASSSGRTVLNEQFF.

This clonotype was found once. The chain combines TRBV11-3 with TRBJ2-3; D gene unclear. Germline CDR1 is SGHNT and CDR2 is YENEEA. The CDR3 spans 12 residues. V gave up 5 bases and J gave up 7 bases, with 10 bases separating them. The CDR3 nucleotides are TGTGCCAGCAGCGCCAACTTAAATACGCAGTATTTT. Protein: CASSANLNTQYF.

This clonotype came up many times. The chain joins TRBV27 to TRBJ2-5, with D hard to call. The V and J ends lost 2 bases and 4 bases respectively, with 11 bases between them. Germline V gives CDR1 MNHEY, CDR2 SMNVEV (reference sequence). The CDR3 spans 14 residues. The CDR3 protein is CASSLGSGRETQYF. The CDR3 coding sequence is TGTGCCAGCAGTTTAGGTAGTGGGCGAGAGACCCAGTACTTC.

In its sample, this clonotype was seen a few times. The chain couples TRBV29-1 to TRBJ2-3, with 9 bases fitting TRBD1. Germline CDR1 reads SQVTM; CDR2 reads ANQGSEA. The CDR3 contains 15 residues. After removal of 7 bases from V and 4 bases from J, the junction contained 12 bases not matched to a gene. CDR3 amino acids: CSAGAGTGSADTQYF. The CDR3 coding sequence is TGCAGCGCCGGAGCCGGGACAGGGTCGGCAGATACGCAGTATTTT.

The rearrangement joins TRBV27 to TRBJ2-3; no firm D call. Germline V gene sequence: CDR1 MNHEY, CDR2 SMNVEV (reference sequence). V was pared by 3 bases and J by 0 bases, with 10 bases between. There are 15 residues in the CDR3. The CDR3 DNA follows: TGTGCCAGCAGTTTTCGCGGTCCTAGCACAGATACGCAGTATTTT. Translation gives CASSFRGPSTDTQYF.

This clonotype was seen a few times. The V and J genes are TRBV29-1 and TRBJ1-1; possible D gene TRBD1, 5 bases. Between the trimmed V and J ends, which lost 3 bases and 6 bases, there was a span of 11 bases. This CDR3 is 12 amino acids long. Germline CDR1 and CDR2: SQVTM and ANQGSEA. This CDR3 is CSVENSGAEAFF. Written as DNA, the CDR3 is TGCAGCGTTGAGAACTCGGGGGCTGAAGCTTTCTTT.

This clonotype has at least ten counts. The chain joins TRBV6-5 to TRBJ1-1, with D possibly TRBD1 on 5 matching bases. The V and J ends lost 0 bases and 4 bases respectively, with 12 bases between them. Germline lookup yields CDR1 MNHEY and CDR2 SVGAGI. The CDR3 consists of 15 residues. In DNA, the CDR3 is TGTGCCAGCAGTTACTCAGCGGGGGGGGGCACTGAAGCTTTCTTT. This encodes CASSYSAGGGTEAFF.

The rearrangement uses TRBV6-1 and TRBJ1-2; D is unresolved. The CDR3 is 15 residues long. Germline V CDR1 and CDR2: MNHNS, SASEGT. Trimming pared 8 bases from V and 2 bases from J, leaving 18 bases between. This CDR3 is CASVESTANNYGYTF. CDR3 nucleotides: TGTGCCAGCGTGGAATCCACAGCCAACAACTATGGCTACACCTTC.

A few counts support this clonotype. The chain employs TRBV5-5 and TRBJ2-2, with 12 bases identical to TRBD1. Germline V lookup: CDR1 SGHKS, CDR2 YYEKEE (reference sequence). The CDR3 contains 17 residues. Trimming cost V 3 bases and J 3 bases; bases outside gene matches: 6. The CDR3 sequence: CASSWDRDRGHTGELFF. The CDR3 nucleotides are TGTGCCAGCAGCTGGGACCGGGACAGGGGGCACACCGGGGAGCTGTTTTTT.

This clonotype was observed a handful of times. The chain links TRBV7-3 to TRBJ2-1, with a possible D match to TRBD2 (7 bases). The ends were cut back, 5 bases at V and 0 bases at J, with 14 bases in the middle. The CDR3 is 16 residues long. CDR1 is SGHTA and CDR2 is FQGTGA in the germline V gene. CDR3 in amino acids: CASSLGAGASYNEQFF. In nucleotides, the CDR3 is TGTGCCAGCAGCCTGGGGGCGGGAGCCTCCTACAATGAGCAGTTCTTC.

This clonotype was counted a few times. The chain couples TRBV7-2 to TRBJ2-7; D is unclear. Germline V lookup: CDR1 SGHTA, CDR2 FQGNSA. The V and J ends lost 2 bases and 5 bases respectively, with 4 bases between them. This CDR3 comprises 11 residues. CDR3 nucleotide sequence: TGTGCCAGCAGCTTATCACACGAGCAGTACTTC. Translating it yields CASSLSHEQYF.

The chain uses TRBV5-1 and TRBJ2-2; D perhaps matches TRBD1 (6 bases). Germline V gene lookup returns CDR1 SGHRS and CDR2 YFSETQ. This CDR3 is 16 amino acids long. Between the trimmed V and J ends, which lost 6 bases and 0 bases, there was a span of 15 bases. The DNA for the CDR3 is TGCGCCAGCAAACCGACAGGAAACACGAACACCGGGGAGCTGTTTTTT. Encoded protein: CASKPTGNTNTGELFF. The entire variable domain, with the rest obtained from reference TRBV5-1 and TRBJ2-2, is as follows: KAGVTQTPRYLIKTRGQQVTLSCSPISGHRSVSWYQQTPGQGLQFLFEYFSETQRNKGNFPGRFSGRQFSNSRSEMNVSTLELGDSALYLCASKPTGNTNTGELFFGEGSRLTVL.

The gene calls are TRBV6-1 and TRBJ2-1; D is unresolved. The CDR3 extends over 20 amino acids. CDR1 MNHNS and CDR2 SASEGT come from the germline V gene. V dropped 3 bases and J dropped 7 bases, with 31 bases sitting between them. The CDR3 is CASSEGRLTISRVGRNEQFF. The CDR3 nucleotides read TGTGCCAGCAGTGAGGGTAGACTCACTATCTCCCGGGTGGGCCGGAATGAGCAGTTCTTC.

This clonotype was counted ten times or more. Relative to the germline gene, one junction end is altered; a read error may explain this. This chain uses TRBV2 with TRBJ2-1, with D uncertain. This CDR3 spans 10 amino acids. Germline V gives CDR1 SNHLY, CDR2 FYNNEI. The CDR3 protein is CASSDNEQFF. The CDR3 DNA reads TGCGCCAGCAGCGACAATGAGCAGTTCTTC.

This clonotype came up many times. The chain combines TRBV10-1 with TRBJ1-2; D unresolved. V shed 2 bases and J shed 4 bases, with 11 bases lying between them. CDR3 length: 14 amino acids. The germline CDR1 and CDR2 sequences are WNHNN and SYGVQD (reference sequence). This CDR3 is CASSEAGRSYGYTF. In DNA form, the CDR3 reads TGCGCCAGCAGTGAGGCGGGTCGAAGCTATGGCTACACCTTC.

The rearrangement joins TRBV28 to TRBJ2-7; a weak D match, TRBD2 (5 bases). Germline-derived CDR1 and CDR2 are MDHEN and SYDVKM. Between the trimmed V and J ends, which lost 11 bases and 4 bases, there was a span of 18 bases. The CDR3 has 13 residues. DNA of the CDR3: TGTGCCCACGGCGGGCAGACCCCATACGAGCAGTACTTC. This translates into CAHGGQTPYEQYF.

This clonotype has at least ten counts. V gene TRBV6-5 combines with J gene TRBJ1-6, with 7 bases matching TRBD1. CDR3 length equals 15 residues. With 5 bases clipped from V and 6 bases from J, the junction kept 7 bases outside the gene matches. Germline V gene lookup returns CDR1 MNHEY and CDR2 SVGAGI. CDR3 protein: CASSPQGGLNSPLHF. The CDR3 DNA follows: TGTGCCAGCAGTCCCCAGGGGGGGCTTAATTCACCCCTCCACTTT.